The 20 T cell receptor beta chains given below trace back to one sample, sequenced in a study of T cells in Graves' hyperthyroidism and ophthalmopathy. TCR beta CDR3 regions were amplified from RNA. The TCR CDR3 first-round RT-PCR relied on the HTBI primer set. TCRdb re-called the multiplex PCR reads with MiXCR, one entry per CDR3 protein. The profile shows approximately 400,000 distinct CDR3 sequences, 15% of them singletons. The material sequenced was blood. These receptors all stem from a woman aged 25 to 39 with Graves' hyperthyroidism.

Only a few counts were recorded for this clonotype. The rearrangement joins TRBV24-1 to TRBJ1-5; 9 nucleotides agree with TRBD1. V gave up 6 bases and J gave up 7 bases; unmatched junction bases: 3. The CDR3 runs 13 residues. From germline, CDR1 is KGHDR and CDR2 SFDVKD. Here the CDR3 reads CATSSGTGQPQHF. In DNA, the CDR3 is TGTGCCACCAGTTCCGGGACAGGGCAGCCCCAGCATTTT.

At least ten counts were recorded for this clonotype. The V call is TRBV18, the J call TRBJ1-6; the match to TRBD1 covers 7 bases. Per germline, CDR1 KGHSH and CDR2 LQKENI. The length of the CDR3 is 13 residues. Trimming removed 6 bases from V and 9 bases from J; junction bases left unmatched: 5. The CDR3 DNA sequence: TGTGCCAGCTCCCGGGACAGTCCTTCACCCCTCCACTTT. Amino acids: CASSRDSPSPLHF.

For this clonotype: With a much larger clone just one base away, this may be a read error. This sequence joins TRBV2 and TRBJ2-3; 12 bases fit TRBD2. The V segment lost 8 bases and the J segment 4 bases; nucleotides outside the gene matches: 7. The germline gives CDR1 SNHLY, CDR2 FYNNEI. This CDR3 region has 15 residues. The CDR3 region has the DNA TGTGCCAGCGGTCGGCTAGCGGGAGGGCCAGATACGCAGTATTTT. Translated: CASGRLAGGPDTQYF. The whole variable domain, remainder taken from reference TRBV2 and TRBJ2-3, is EPEVTQTPSHQVTQMGQEVILRCVPISNHLYFYWYRQILGQKVEFLVSFYNNEISEKSEIFDDQFSVERPDGSNFTLKIRSTKLEDSAMYFCASGRLAGGPDTQYFGPGTRLTVL.

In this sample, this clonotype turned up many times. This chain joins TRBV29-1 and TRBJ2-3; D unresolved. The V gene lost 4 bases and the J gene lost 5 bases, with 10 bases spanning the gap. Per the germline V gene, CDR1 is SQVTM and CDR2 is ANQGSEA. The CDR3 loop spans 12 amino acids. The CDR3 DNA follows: TGCAGCGTTGCCCACTTCGTAGATACGCAGTATTTT. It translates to CSVAHFVDTQYF.

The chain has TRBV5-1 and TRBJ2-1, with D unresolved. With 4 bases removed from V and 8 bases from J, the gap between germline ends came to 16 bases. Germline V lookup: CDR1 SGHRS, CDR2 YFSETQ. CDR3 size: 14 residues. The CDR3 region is CASSPTPTLDEQFF. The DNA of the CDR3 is TGCGCCAGCAGCCCGACGCCGACTCTAGATGAGCAGTTCTTC.

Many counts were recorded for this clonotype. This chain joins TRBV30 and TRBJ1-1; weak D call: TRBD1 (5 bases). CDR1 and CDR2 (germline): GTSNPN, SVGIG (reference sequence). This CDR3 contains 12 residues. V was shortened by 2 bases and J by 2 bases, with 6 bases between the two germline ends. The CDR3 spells CAWSWTNTEAFF. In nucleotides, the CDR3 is TGTGCCTGGAGTTGGACAAACACTGAAGCTTTCTTT.

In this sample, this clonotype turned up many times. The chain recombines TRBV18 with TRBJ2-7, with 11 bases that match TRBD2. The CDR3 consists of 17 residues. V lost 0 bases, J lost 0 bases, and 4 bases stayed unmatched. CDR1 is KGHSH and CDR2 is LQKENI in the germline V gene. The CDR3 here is CASSPPGTSGSSYEQYF. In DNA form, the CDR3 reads TGTGCCAGCTCACCACCTGGAACTAGCGGGAGCTCCTACGAGCAGTACTTC.

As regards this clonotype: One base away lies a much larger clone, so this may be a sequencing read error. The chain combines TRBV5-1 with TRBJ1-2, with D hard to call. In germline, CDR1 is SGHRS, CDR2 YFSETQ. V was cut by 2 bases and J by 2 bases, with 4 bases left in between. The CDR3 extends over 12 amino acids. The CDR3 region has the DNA TGCGCCAGCAGCTTAGAAAACTATGGCTACACCTTC. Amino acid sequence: CASSLENYGYTF.

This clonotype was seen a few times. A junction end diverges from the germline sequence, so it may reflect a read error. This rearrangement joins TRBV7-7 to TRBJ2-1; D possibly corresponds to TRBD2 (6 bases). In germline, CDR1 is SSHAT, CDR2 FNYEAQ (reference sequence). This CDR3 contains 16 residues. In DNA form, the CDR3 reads TGTGCTAGCAGCCCAGCGGGCGGTCGGGGATACAATGAGCAGTTCTTC. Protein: CASSPAGGRGYNEQFF. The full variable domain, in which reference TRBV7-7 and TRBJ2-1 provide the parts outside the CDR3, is GAGVSQSPRYKVTKRGQDVTLRCDPISSHATLYWYQQALGQGPEFLTYFNYEAQPDKSGLPSDRFSAERPEGSISTLTIQRTEQRDSAMYRCASSPAGGRGYNEQFFGPGTRLTVL.

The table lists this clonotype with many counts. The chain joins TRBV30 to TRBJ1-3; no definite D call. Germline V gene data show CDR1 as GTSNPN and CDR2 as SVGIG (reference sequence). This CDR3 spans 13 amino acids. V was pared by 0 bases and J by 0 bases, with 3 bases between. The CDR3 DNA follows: TGTGCCTGGAGTGTAAGCTCTGGAAACACCATATATTTT. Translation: CAWSVSSGNTIYF.

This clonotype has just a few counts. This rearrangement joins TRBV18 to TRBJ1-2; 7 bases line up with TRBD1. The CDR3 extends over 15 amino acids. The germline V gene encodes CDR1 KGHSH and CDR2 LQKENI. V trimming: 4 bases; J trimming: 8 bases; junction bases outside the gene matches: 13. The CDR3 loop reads CASSQTFDRDSGYTF. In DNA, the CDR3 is TGTGCCAGCTCACAGACATTCGACAGGGATAGCGGCTACACCTTC.

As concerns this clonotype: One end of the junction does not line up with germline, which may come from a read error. CDR3 bases: TGTGCCACCAGCCCTAATAGCGCACTATACAATGAGCAGTTCTTC. Translating gives CATSPNSALYNEQFF. The chain is built from TRBV7-8 and TRBJ2-1; D may be TRBD2 (5 bases). Germline V lookup: CDR1 SGHVS, CDR2 FQNEAQ. The CDR3 totals 15 residues.

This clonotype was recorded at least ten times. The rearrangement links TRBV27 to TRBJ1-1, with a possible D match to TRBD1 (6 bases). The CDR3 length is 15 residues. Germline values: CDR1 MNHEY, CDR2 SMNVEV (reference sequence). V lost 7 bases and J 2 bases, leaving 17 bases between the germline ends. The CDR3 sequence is CASTREWGANTEAFF. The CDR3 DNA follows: TGTGCCAGCACCCGGGAGTGGGGGGCAAACACTGAAGCTTTCTTT.

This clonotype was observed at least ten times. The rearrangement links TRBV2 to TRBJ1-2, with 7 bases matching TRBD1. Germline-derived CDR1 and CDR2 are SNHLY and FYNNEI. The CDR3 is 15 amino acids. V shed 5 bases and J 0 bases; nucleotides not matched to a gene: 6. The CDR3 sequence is CASSSTGKSNYGYTF. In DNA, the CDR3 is TGTGCCAGCAGTTCGACAGGGAAATCTAACTATGGCTACACCTTC.

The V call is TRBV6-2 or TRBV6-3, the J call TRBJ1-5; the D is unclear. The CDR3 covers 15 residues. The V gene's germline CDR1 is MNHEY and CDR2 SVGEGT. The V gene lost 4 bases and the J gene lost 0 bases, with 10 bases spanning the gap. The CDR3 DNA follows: TGTGCCAGCAGTTTACCCGGGGTTAGCAATCAGCCCCAGCATTTT. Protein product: CASSLPGVSNQPQHF.

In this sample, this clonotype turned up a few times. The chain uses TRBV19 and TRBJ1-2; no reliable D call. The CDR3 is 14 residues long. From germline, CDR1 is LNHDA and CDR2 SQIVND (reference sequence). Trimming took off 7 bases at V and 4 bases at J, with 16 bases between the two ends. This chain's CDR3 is CASIPRSDLYGYTF. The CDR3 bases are TGTGCCAGTATCCCGAGGTCAGATCTCTATGGCTACACCTTC.

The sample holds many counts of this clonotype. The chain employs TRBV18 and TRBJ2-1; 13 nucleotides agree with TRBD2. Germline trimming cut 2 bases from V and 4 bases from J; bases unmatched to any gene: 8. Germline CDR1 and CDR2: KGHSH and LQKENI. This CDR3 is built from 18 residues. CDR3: CASSPSPGTSGTYNEQFF. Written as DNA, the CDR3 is TGTGCCAGCTCACCATCGCCGGGGACTAGCGGGACTTACAATGAGCAGTTCTTC.

The DNA for the CDR3 is TGCAGTGCTGGCCCGGGACTAGCGGGAAAGTACCAAGAGACCCAGTACTTC. It encodes CSAGPGLAGKYQETQYF. The chain employs TRBV20-1 and TRBJ2-5; 13 positions agree with TRBD2. Germline values: CDR1 DFQATT, CDR2 SNEGSKA (reference sequence). The ends lost 5 bases at V and 0 bases at J; junction bases unmatched: 9. There are 17 residues in the CDR3.

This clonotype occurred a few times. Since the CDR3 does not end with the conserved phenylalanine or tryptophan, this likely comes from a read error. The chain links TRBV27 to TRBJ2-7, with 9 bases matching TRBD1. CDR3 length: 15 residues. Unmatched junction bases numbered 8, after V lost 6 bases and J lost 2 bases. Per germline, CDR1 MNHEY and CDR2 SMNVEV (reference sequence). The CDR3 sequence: CASRRTGEGPYEQYS. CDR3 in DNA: TGTGCCAGCAGAAGGACAGGGGAGGGGCCCTACGAGCAGTACTCC.

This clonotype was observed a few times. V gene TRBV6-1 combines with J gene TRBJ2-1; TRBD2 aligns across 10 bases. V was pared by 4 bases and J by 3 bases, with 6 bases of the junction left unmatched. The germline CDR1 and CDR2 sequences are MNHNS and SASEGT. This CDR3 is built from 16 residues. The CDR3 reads CASSGVGLADYNEQFF. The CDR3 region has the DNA TGTGCCAGCAGTGGCGTAGGACTAGCGGACTACAATGAGCAGTTCTTC.